The 10 T cell receptor beta chains in this list originate from one sample, sequenced in a study of response to subunit inactivated influenza vaccine. One entry per CDR3 protein results from TCRdb running MiXCR on the RT-PCR reads. The sample has around 760,000 distinct CDR3 sequences; roughly 13% are singletons. The sequenced sample was PBMCs from blood, obtained 14 to 15 days before vaccination. The receptors here all came from a man aged 45-65 years who received an inactivated influenza vaccine.

Only a few counts were recorded for this clonotype. The V gene is TRBV7-9, the J gene TRBJ2-2, with 10 positions matching TRBD2. Germline V gene data show CDR1 as SEHNR and CDR2 as FQNEAQ (reference sequence). This CDR3 contains 16 residues. J lost 2 bases, V lost 5 bases, and 5 bases had no gene match. CDR3 protein: CASSTGTSVNTGELFF. DNA of the CDR3: TGTGCCAGCAGCACCGGGACTAGCGTTAACACCGGGGAGCTGTTTTTT.

The rearrangement uses TRBV6-2 or TRBV6-3 and TRBJ2-7, with 9 positions matching TRBD1. J lost 4 bases, V lost 5 bases, and 6 bases had no gene match. This CDR3 has 14 residues. From germline, CDR1 is MNHEY and CDR2 SVGEGT. CDR3 sequence: CASSGQGRRYEQYF. CDR3 coding DNA: TGTGCCAGCAGTGGACAGGGGCGACGGTACGAGCAGTACTTC.

This chain uses TRBV7-8 with TRBJ2-2; a possible D gene is TRBD2 (5 bases). CDR1 is SGHVS and CDR2 is FQNEAQ in the germline V gene. Trimming removed 5 bases at V and 1 base at J, with 23 bases between. The CDR3 has 19 residues. CDR3 sequence (DNA): TGTGCCAGCAGCACCATTTCGGCGCGGGCCTTAGGGAACACCGGGGAGCTGTTTTTT. It translates to CASSTISARALGNTGELFF. The variable domain in full, with the rest retrieved from reference TRBV7-8 and TRBJ2-2, is GAGVSQSPRYKVAKRGQDVALRCDPISGHVSLFWYQQALGQGPEFLTYFQNEAQLDKSGLPSDRFFAERPEGSVSTLKIQRTQQEDSAVYLCASSTISARALGNTGELFFGEGSRLTVL.

The V and J genes are TRBV7-2 and TRBJ2-7, with 9 nucleotides matching TRBD2. The CDR3 sequence is 15 residues long. Germline lookup yields CDR1 SGHTA and CDR2 FQGNSA. J lost 0 bases, V lost 5 bases, and 5 bases had no gene match. The CDR3 region has the DNA TGTGCCAGCAGCCTCTCGCGGGGGGGCTCCTACGAGCAGTACTTC. Amino acids: CASSLSRGGSYEQYF.

This clonotype was observed a handful of times. The gene calls are TRBV20-1 and TRBJ2-5; maybe TRBD2 (5 bases). V shed 5 bases and J shed 5 bases, with 21 bases lying between them. The germline V gene has CDR1 DFQATT and CDR2 SNEGSKA (reference sequence). The CDR3 totals 15 residues. The DNA of the CDR3 is TGCAGTGCTGCAGAGAGGACTGGGATAAGGGAGACCCAGTACTTC. Its translation: CSAAERTGIRETQYF.

This clonotype was counted a few times. CDR3 in DNA: TGTGCCAGCAGTTCCCGACAGTTGAATGAGCAGTTCTTC. It encodes CASSSRQLNEQFF. The chain links TRBV27 to TRBJ2-1, with D perhaps TRBD1 (5 bases). Looked up from germline, CDR1 is MNHEY and CDR2 is SMNVEV (reference sequence). CDR3 length equals 13 residues. V was shortened by 4 bases and J by 7 bases, with 11 bases between the two germline ends.

The genes are TRBV4-2 and TRBJ2-1; 7 bases are shared with TRBD2. Germline V gene data show CDR1 as LGHNA and CDR2 as YNFKEQ. The J segment lost 4 bases and the V segment lost 1 base, leaving 13 bases of the junction unmatched. The CDR3 has 18 residues. The CDR3 spells CASSQGTRDGRLYNEQFF. CDR3 DNA: TGTGCCAGCAGCCAAGGGACGCGCGACGGGAGGCTTTACAATGAGCAGTTCTTC.

The CDR3 coding sequence is TGCAGCGTTCAAGGACAGCACTACGAGCAGTACTTC. Protein product: CSVQGQHYEQYF. This chain uses TRBV29-1 with TRBJ2-7; TRBD1 is a possible D gene (6 bases). The CDR3 sequence is 12 residues long. Germline V lookup: CDR1 SQVTM, CDR2 ANQGSEA. V gave up 5 bases and J gave up 3 bases, with 11 bases separating them.

The chain has TRBV20-1 and TRBJ2-3; D is perhaps TRBD2 (5 bases). Trimming cost V 2 bases and J 2 bases, with 8 bases left between them. Germline V CDR1 and CDR2: DFQATT, SNEGSKA (reference sequence). The CDR3 spans 13 residues. CDR3 protein: CSARPSSTDTQYF. CDR3 nucleotides: TGCAGTGCTAGACCTAGCTCCACAGATACGCAGTATTTT.

This clonotype was seen repeatedly, ten times or more. V usage is TRBV4-1 and J usage is TRBJ1-2; 8 nucleotides align to TRBD1. CDR1 and CDR2 from the germline V gene are MGHRA and YSYEKL. The J segment lost 4 bases and the V segment lost 0 bases, leaving 10 bases of the junction unmatched. CDR3 size: 17 residues. The DNA of the CDR3 is TGCGCCAGCAGCCAAGATTCTGGGACAGGCCTTATCTATGGCTACACCTTC. Its translation: CASSQDSGTGLIYGYTF.